The source of this T cell receptor (beta chain) is a study of siplizumab effects on memory and regulatory T cells. Profiled with immunoSEQ multiplex PCR; TCRdb holds only in-frame clones, not every one. Of 94,000 or so clones detected, 93% appear once; the ten largest clones hold 6.5% to 8%. Overall study findings and caveats: Sequences that were alloreactive and traceable to unstimulated CD4+ memory cells were significantly reduced by siplizumab. Roughly 75-95% of proliferating CD4+ or CD8+ clones lacked a naive or memory phenotype that could be assigned.

Germline V gene data show CDR1 as MNHEY and CDR2 as SVGAGI. CDR3 length: 15 amino acids. V gave up 4 bases and J gave up 7 bases, with 17 bases separating them. As regards this clone: Its antigen is undetermined.

This sequence was found in a human donor in good health. V and J are TRBV6-5 and TRBJ1-5; D remains ambiguous. Sequencing was done on a sample of CD8+ T cells sorted from blood. CDR3 coding DNA: TGTGCCAGCAGTTTGTTACCCTTGGGATCCCAGCCCCAGCATTTT. Its translation: CASSLLPLGSQPQHF.